The clone carrying this TCR beta chain has only a few counts. Its antigen is undetermined. This record belongs to a study of cytomegalovirus exposure and HLA in healthy donors. Whole-study findings and limits: Several top significant clusters appeared, in a later analysis, to be linked to common viral pathogens. Cytomegalovirus-associated TCR beta chains were listed, numbering 150 to 200.

A multiplex PCR was run with 60 Vbeta primers and 13 Jbeta primers. TCRdb's copy holds only in-frame clones and misses some; the assay was immunoSEQ multiplex PCR. The repertoire holds 75,000 to 100,000 clones, with around 77% as singletons. V dropped 4 bases and J dropped 5; count of bases not matched to a gene: 10. This CDR3 has 16 residues. Germline loops: CDR1 SGDLS, CDR2 YYNGEE. The TCR originated in a man in his thirties or forties in good health and CMV-seronegative. The specimen was PBMCs. The J gene is TRBJ2-2, the V gene TRBV9; TRBD1 matches at 8 bases. The CDR3 sequence: CASSRRQGLGTGELFF. The DNA for the CDR3 is TGTGCCAGCAGCCGACGACAGGGGCTGGGTACCGGGGAGCTGTTTTTT.